A single sample gave rise to the 3 T cell receptor beta chains below, sequenced in a study of blood T cells in healthy people across ages. Primed by a sample-barcoded 5' primer and a J-beta primer mix, a second PCR proceeded for 7 to 11 cycles. TCRdb reprocessed the 5' RACE reads via MiXCR and lists one record per CDR3 protein. The sample lists under 2,000,000 distinct CDR3 sequences, roughly 52% occurring once. Sample: blood. Source of these receptors: a woman in her 40s in good health.

This clonotype was observed a handful of times. The V gene is TRBV12-3 or TRBV12-4, the J gene TRBJ1-6; possible D gene TRBD1, 5 bases. The CDR3 length is 14 residues. The V end was cut by 5 bases, the J end by 5 bases, with 10 bases between. CDR3 nucleotide sequence: TGTGCCAGCAGTACGGGACCGAATAATTCACCCCTCCACTTT. Translated: CASSTGPNNSPLHF.

A word on this clonotype: A read error may account for a junction end that differs from germline. V usage is TRBV10-3 and J usage is TRBJ2-1; TRBD1 is a possible D gene (7 bases). Germline lookup yields CDR1 ENHRY and CDR2 SYGVKD. The length of the CDR3 is 18 residues. CDR3 loop: CAISESEGDRISCNEQFF. The CDR3 DNA is TGTGCCATCAGTGAGTCGGAGGGGGACAGAATCTCCTGCAATGAGCAGTTCTTC.

This chain joins TRBV10-2 and TRBJ1-2, with D unclear. This CDR3 contains 12 residues. Between the trimmed V and J ends, which lost 3 bases and 6 bases, there was a span of 8 bases. The germline CDR1 and CDR2 sequences are WSHSY and SAAADI. The CDR3: CASSELGDGYTF. In DNA, the CDR3 is TGCGCCAGCAGTGAATTGGGTGATGGCTACACCTTC.